Below are 12 T cell receptor beta chains sequenced from a single sample in a study of CD8 T cells in ankylosing spondylitis. MiXCR, run by TCRdb on the 5' RACE reads, gives a single entry per CDR3 protein. The sample has some 17,000 distinct CDR3 sequences; 8% to 9% are singletons. Material for sequencing was blood. Every receptor here comes from a male donor with ankylosing spondylitis or in good health (not recorded which).

There are many counts of this clonotype. CDR3 protein: CSVPQWGSFTGELFF. CDR3 DNA: TGCAGCGTTCCCCAATGGGGGAGTTTTACCGGGGAGCTGTTTTTT. The gene calls are TRBV29-1 and TRBJ2-2; D may be TRBD1 or TRBD2 (5 bases each). CDR3 length: 15 amino acids. Looked up from germline, CDR1 is SQVTM and CDR2 is ANQGSEA. V lost 5 bases, J lost 5 bases, and 18 bases lay in between.

Ten or more counts support this clonotype. This chain joins TRBV12-3 or TRBV12-4 and TRBJ2-1, with 9 bases matching TRBD1. The CDR3 is made up of 14 amino acids. V shed 4 bases and J 6 bases; nucleotides not matched to a gene: 4. CDR3: CASSYWTGVNEQFF. CDR3 DNA sequence: TGTGCCAGCAGTTATTGGACAGGGGTCAATGAGCAGTTCTTC.

This clonotype was counted at least ten times. This chain uses TRBV20-1 with TRBJ1-1; no firm D call. V was cut by 3 bases and J by 4 bases, with 12 bases left in between. The CDR3 has 13 amino acids. Germline V lookup: CDR1 DFQATT, CDR2 SNEGSKA (reference sequence). The CDR3 DNA sequence: TGCAGTGCTAGGATTGGGCCCGGCACTGAAGCTTTCTTT. Translated: CSARIGPGTEAFF.

This clonotype was picked up many times. CDR3 sequence (DNA): TGTGCCAGCAGCCCCGGGGAGGGCCAATACAATGAGCAGTTCTTC. It codes for CASSPGEGQYNEQFF. V is TRBV7-6 and J is TRBJ2-1; 7 bases are shared with TRBD2. V lost 5 bases, J lost 4 bases, and 8 bases stayed unmatched. The CDR3 is made up of 15 amino acids. The germline CDR1 and CDR2 sequences are SGHVS and FNYEAQ.

The rearrangement links TRBV2 to TRBJ2-5; D tentatively reads TRBD1 or TRBD2 (5 bases each). Germline CDR1 SNHLY, CDR2 FYNNEI. The CDR3 contains 14 residues. V was trimmed by 2 bases and J by 2 bases, leaving 9 bases between them. In DNA, the CDR3 is TGTGCCAGCAGTGAAAGGGACGGACAAGAGACCCAGTACTTC. Translating it yields CASSERDGQETQYF. Together with reference TRBV2 and TRBJ2-5, the CDR3 gives the full variable domain: EPEVTQTPSHQVTQMGQEVILRCVPISNHLYFYWYRQILGQKVEFLVSFYNNEISEKSEIFDDQFSVERPDGSNFTLKIRSTKLEDSAMYFCASSERDGQETQYFGPGTRLLVL.

The CDR3 loop is CSAPLAGGGEQFF. The CDR3 region has the DNA TGCAGTGCTCCATTAGCGGGAGGTGGTGAGCAGTTCTTC. The chain has TRBV20-1 and TRBJ2-1, with 10 bases aligning to TRBD2. Germline trimming cut 5 bases from V and 9 bases from J; bases unmatched to any gene: 7. CDR3 length: 13 amino acids. From germline, CDR1 is DFQATT and CDR2 SNEGSKA (reference sequence).

This chain links TRBV5-6 with TRBJ2-2; D may correspond to TRBD1 or TRBD2 (6 bases each). Germline CDR1 is SGHDT and CDR2 is YYEEEE. This CDR3 region has 15 residues. V was pared by 2 bases and J by 6 bases, with 14 bases between. The CDR3 here is CASSFLGGRPGELFF. CDR3 bases: TGTGCCAGCAGCTTTTTGGGGGGCCGTCCCGGGGAGCTGTTTTTT.

This clonotype was observed at least ten times. This chain links TRBV4-3 with TRBJ2-2, with D unclear. The CDR3 consists of 14 residues. Germline CDR1 reads LGHNA; CDR2 reads YSLEER. Deletions cut 0 bases from V and 7 bases from J, with 9 bases between. The DNA of the CDR3 is TGCGCCAGCAGCCAAGACTCGGGTATCGGGGAGCTGTTTTTT. Amino acid sequence: CASSQDSGIGELFF.

This clonotype came up a few times. V usage is TRBV12-3 or TRBV12-4 and J usage is TRBJ2-3, with 13 nucleotides matching TRBD2. J lost 4 bases, V lost 5 bases, and 3 bases had no gene match. This CDR3 spans 15 amino acids. This chain's CDR3 is CASSRTSGRADTQYF. The CDR3 coding sequence is TGTGCCAGCAGTCGGACTAGCGGGAGAGCAGATACGCAGTATTTT.

At least ten counts were recorded for this clonotype. The chain recombines TRBV15 with TRBJ2-1; D perhaps matches TRBD2 (6 bases). The CDR3 sequence is 13 residues long. V was cut by 5 bases and J by 3 bases, with 8 bases left in between. Germline V gene data show CDR1 as LNHNV and CDR2 as YYDKDF (reference sequence). CDR3 sequence (DNA): TGTGCCACCAGCTGGGGGGTCTACAATGAGCAGTTCTTC. Encoded protein: CATSWGVYNEQFF.

This clonotype was picked up many times. The chain links TRBV25-1 to TRBJ2-2; perhaps TRBD2 as D (6 bases). Germline V gene lookup returns CDR1 MGHDK and CDR2 SYGVNS. V was shortened by 9 bases and J by 5 bases, with 19 bases between the two germline ends. This CDR3 has 15 amino acids. The CDR3 loop reads CASAFGGWSTGELFF. CDR3 nucleotides: TGTGCCAGTGCCTTTGGGGGGTGGTCGACCGGGGAGCTGTTTTTT.

This clonotype appeared many times. The chain joins TRBV27 to TRBJ2-3, with D perhaps matching TRBD2 (5 bases). V lost 3 bases and J lost 0, with 7 bases in between. CDR1 and CDR2 from the germline V gene are MNHEY and SMNVEV (reference sequence). CDR3 size: 14 residues. CDR3 region: CASSLRASTDTQYF. For the CDR3, the DNA is TGTGCCAGCAGTTTGCGGGCTAGCACAGATACGCAGTATTTT.